This T cell receptor (beta chain) was retrieved from a study of blood T cell repertoires in COVID-19. Across the whole study: The samples span acute and convalescent COVID-19 from the United States, Italy and Spain. PBMCs, B-cell-depleted T cells, or T cells provided the cDNA or gDNA that made up the material.

Germline loops: CDR1 SGHRS, CDR2 YFSETQ. The CDR3 is made up of 16 amino acids. V shed 4 bases and J 3 bases; nucleotides not matched to a gene: 10. Original analysis: Researchers report that nucleated cell counts were estimated from reference gene primer amplification. The data were produced by immunoSEQ multiplex PCR, yet TCRdb's version contains in-frame clones alone and is incomplete. The V and J calls and clone size were taken over from that table, and D and trimming were inferred from the DNA. The data contain some 270,000 clones, around 84% of them singletons. The sequenced sample was peripheral blood. The clonotype was recovered from a woman aged 40 to 50 who had recovered from COVID-19. This chain uses TRBV5-1 with TRBJ2-1, with TRBD1 matching 7 bases. The CDR3 DNA sequence: TGCGCCAGCAGCCCTGAAGTCGGGACAGACTACAATGAGCAGTTCTTC. Translation: CASSPEVGTDYNEQFF.